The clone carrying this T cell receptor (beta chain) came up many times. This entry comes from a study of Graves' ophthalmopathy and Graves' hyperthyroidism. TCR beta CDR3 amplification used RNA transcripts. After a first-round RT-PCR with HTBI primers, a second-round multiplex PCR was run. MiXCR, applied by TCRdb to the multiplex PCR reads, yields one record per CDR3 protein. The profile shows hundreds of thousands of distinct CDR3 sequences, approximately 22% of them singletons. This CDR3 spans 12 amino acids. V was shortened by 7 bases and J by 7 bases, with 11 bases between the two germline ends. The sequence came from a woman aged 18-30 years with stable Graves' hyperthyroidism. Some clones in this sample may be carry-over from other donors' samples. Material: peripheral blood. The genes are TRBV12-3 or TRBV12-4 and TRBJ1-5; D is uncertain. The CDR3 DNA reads TGTGCCAGCAACCTACCTGGGCAGCCCCAGCATTTT. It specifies CASNLPGQPQHF.